This T cell receptor beta chain was retrieved from a study of CD8+CD57+ T cells in acquired aplastic anemia. The study profiled TCR beta VDJ and CDR3 using genomic DNA as template. TCRdb recomputed calls from the reads with MiXCR, one row per CDR3 protein. The table lists roughly 150,000 distinct CDR3 sequences, around half of them singletons, with approximately 3% in the top ten. In its sample, this clonotype was seen many times. Sequenced patients had shown CD8+CD57+ cell expansion by flow cytometry. Germline lookup yields CDR1 ENHRY and CDR2 SYGVKD. CDR3 length: 13 amino acids. Trimming shortened V by 6 bases and J by 5 bases, and 10 bases separated the two germline ends.

Material: sorted CD4+, CD8+, or CD8+CD57+ T cells (not recorded which) from PBMCs. The TCR was taken from a human donor with aplastic anemia. The gene calls are TRBV10-3 and TRBJ2-2; D is possibly TRBD1 (6 bases). In DNA, the CDR3 is TGTGCCATCAGCCTAGGGGGAACCGGGGAGCTGTTTTTT. It encodes CAISLGGTGELFF.